Detailed here is one TCR beta chain. This sample is drawn from a study of identical twins. MiXCR was run by TCRdb on the 5' RACE reads, yielding one entry per CDR3 protein. The sample carries about 720,000 distinct CDR3 sequences, around a sixth recorded once. The germline V gene encodes CDR1 SGHVS and CDR2 FQNEAQ. The CDR3 runs to 15 residues. Trimming removed 1 base from V and 9 bases from J, with 16 bases in between. These data were likewise used in another study, on T cells expressing NK-cell markers. From that paper: Source material for TCR beta repertoires consisted of sorted CD3+CD56+NKG2C+, CD3+CD56+NKG2C- and CD3+CD56-NKG2C+ T cells. Seven donors tested HCMV-seropositive and one tested seronegative among the eight sequenced.

The V call is TRBV7-8, the J call TRBJ1-5, with D possibly TRBD1 on 5 matching bases. Sequenced: PBMCs. This receptor was obtained from a woman under 30 in good health. The CDR3 is CASSLEGLGPRPQHF. CDR3 bases: TGTGCCAGCAGCTTAGAGGGTCTGGGGCCGAGGCCCCAGCATTTT. Full variable domain (outside the CDR3, taken from reference TRBV7-8 and TRBJ1-5): GAGVSQSPRYKVAKRGQDVALRCDPISGHVSLFWYQQALGQGPEFLTYFQNEAQLDKSGLPSDRFFAERPEGSVSTLKIQRTQQEDSAVYLCASSLEGLGPRPQHFGDGTRLSIL.